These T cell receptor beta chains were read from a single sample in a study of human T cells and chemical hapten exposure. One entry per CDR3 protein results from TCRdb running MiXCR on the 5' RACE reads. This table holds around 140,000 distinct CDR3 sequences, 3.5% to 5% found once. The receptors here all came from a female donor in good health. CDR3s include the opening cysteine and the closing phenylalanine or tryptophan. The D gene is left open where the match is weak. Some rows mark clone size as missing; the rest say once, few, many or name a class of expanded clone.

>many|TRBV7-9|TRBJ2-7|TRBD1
TGTGCCAGCAGCTTAGTCGAGACAGGGAGCTACGAGCAGTACTTC
CASSLVETGSYEQYF
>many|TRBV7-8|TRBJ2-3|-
TGTGCCAGCAGCCAGGGACGCGTGGCAGATACGCAGTATTTT
CASSQGRVADTQYF
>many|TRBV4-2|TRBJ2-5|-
TGTGCCAGCAGCCAAGATGCGGCACCCCCCCGGACCCAGTACTTC
CASSQDAAPPRTQYF
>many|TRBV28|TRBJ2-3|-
TGTGCCAGCAGTTCCGGGGAGCGCGTCGCCTTCACAGATACGCAGTATTTT
CASSSGERVAFTDTQYF
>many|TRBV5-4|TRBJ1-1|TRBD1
TGTGCCAGCAGCTTGGGCGGGACAGGGGGCACTGAAGCTTTCTTT
CASSLGGTGGTEAFF
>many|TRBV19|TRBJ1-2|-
TGTGCCAGTAGTTTCTCGGCGGCGTATGGCTACACCTTC
CASSFSAAYGYTF
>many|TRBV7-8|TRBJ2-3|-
TGTGCCAGCAGCGCTCGGGACGGGCCAGATACGCAGTATTTT
CASSARDGPDTQYF
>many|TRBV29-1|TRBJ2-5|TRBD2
TGCAGCGTTGTGACTAGCGGGGGAGAGACCCAGTACTTC
CSVVTSGGETQYF
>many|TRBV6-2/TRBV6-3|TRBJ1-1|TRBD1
TGTGCCAGCAGTTACTCGTTCACAGGGGGCGCTTTCTTT
CASSYSFTGGAFF
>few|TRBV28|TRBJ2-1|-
TGTGCCAGCAGTTTAGGAAGCGGCGGTAAACGTGGTGGGTTCTTC
CASSLGSGGKRGGFF
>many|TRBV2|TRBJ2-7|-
TGTGCCAGCAGTGAAATTGTCGGGGGACAGAGCTTC
CASSEIVGGQSF
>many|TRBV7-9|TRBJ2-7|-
TGTGCCAGCAGTTCACGAGGAGGTAACTCCTACGAGCAGTACTTC
CASSSRGGNSYEQYF
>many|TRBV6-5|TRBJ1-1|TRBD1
TGTGCCAGCAGTTACTTGGGCGGACAGGGGCCCCCTGAAGCTTTCTTT
CASSYLGGQGPPEAFF
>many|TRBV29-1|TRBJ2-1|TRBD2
TGCAGCGCCCGAACAGGGACTAGCGGGGGCAATGAGCAGTTCTTC
CSARTGTSGGNEQFF
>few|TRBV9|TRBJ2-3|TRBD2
TGTGCCAGCAGTTACAGCGGGGTAGTAGATACGCAGTATTTT
CASSYSGVVDTQYF
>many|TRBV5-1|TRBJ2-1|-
TGCGCCAGCAGCTTGGTCAGGGGCTCCTACAATGAGCAGTTCTTC
CASSLVRGSYNEQFF
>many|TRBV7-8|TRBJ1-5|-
TGTGCCAGCAGCTTACTCGACAGGACGGATCAGCCCCAGCATTTT
CASSLLDRTDQPQHF
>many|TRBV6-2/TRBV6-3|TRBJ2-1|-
TGTGCCAGCAGTTACTCTGGATATGAGCAGTTCTTC
CASSYSGYEQFF
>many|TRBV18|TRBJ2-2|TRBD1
TGTGCCAGCTCACCCGCGACAGGGGGCATCTTGAGCACCGGGGAGCTGTTTTTT
CASSPATGGILSTGELFF
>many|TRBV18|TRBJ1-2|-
TGTGCCAGCTCACCCTTACAGACCAACTATGGCTACACCTTC
CASSPLQTNYGYTF
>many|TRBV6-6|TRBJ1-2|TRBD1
TGTGCCAGCAGTTATTTTGACAGGGCTTTTAATGATGGCTACACCTTC
CASSYFDRAFNDGYTF
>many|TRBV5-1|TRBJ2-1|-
TGCGCCAGCAGCCCCCCTCTCAATGAGCAGTTCTTC
CASSPPLNEQFF
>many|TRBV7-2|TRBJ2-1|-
TGTGCCAGCAGGCTAGAGGGCCGGGACAATGAGCAGTTCTTC
CASRLEGRDNEQFF
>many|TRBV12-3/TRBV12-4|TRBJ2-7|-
TGTGCCAGCAGTTTGGAGAACGAGCAGTACTTC
CASSLENEQYF
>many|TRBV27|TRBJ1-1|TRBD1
TGTGCCAGCAGTCTAAGACAGGGTATAGGCACTGAAGCTTTCTTT
CASSLRQGIGTEAFF
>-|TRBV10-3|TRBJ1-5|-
TGTGCCATCAGTGAGTACGCGGAAACCAATCAGCCCCAGCATTTT
CAISEYAETNQPQHF
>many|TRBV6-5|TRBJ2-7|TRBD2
TGTGCCAGCAGTCACCGGGAGGACTACGAGCAGTACTTC
CASSHREDYEQYF
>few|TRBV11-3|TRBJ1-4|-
TGTGCCAGCAGCTTAGATCGGGGACCGAGTAATGAAAAACTGTTTTTT
CASSLDRGPSNEKLFF
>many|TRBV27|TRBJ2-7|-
TGTGCCAGCAGTTCCCCCAGTAGGAGCTCCTACGAGCAGTACTTC
CASSSPSRSSYEQYF
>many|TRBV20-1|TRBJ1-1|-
TGCAGTGTGGCGGACCGGTCTGAAGCTTTCTTT
CSVADRSEAFF
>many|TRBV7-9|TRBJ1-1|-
TGTGCCAGCAGCTTAGATGGGGCGGTGGCCACTGAAGCTTTCTTT
CASSLDGAVATEAFF
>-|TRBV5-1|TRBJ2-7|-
TGCGCCAGCAGCTTGGTGGGCCCTGCCTACGAGCAGTACTTC
CASSLVGPAYEQYF
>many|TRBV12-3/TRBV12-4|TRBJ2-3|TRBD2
TGTGCCAGCAGGCCCACTAGCGGGGGCTCAACGCAGTATTTT
CASRPTSGGSTQYF
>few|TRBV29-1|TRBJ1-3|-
TGCAGCGTTGAATCCGATGGGGACACCATATATTTT
CSVESDGDTIYF
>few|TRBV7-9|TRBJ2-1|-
TGTGCCAGCAGCCTGGGACGCAGTGGGAATGAGCAGTTCTTC
CASSLGRSGNEQFF
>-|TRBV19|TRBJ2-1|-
TGTGCCAGTAGTGACCGGGTCGGTGAGCAGTTCTTC
CASSDRVGEQFF
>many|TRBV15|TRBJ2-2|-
TGTGCCACCAGCAGAGTGCAGGGGAAGACCGGGGAGCTGTTTTTT
CATSRVQGKTGELFF
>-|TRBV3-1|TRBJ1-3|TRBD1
TGTGCCAGCAGCCATGGGACAGGGAGGAGTCCTGGAAACACCATATATTTT
CASSHGTGRSPGNTIYF
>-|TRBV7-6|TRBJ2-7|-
TGTGCCAGCAGCTTAGCGAGTGACTACGAGCAGTACTTC
CASSLASDYEQYF
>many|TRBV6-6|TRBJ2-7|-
TGTGCCAGCACCAACTGGGCGCGCCAGCAGTACTTC
CASTNWARQQYF
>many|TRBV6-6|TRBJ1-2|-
TGTGCCAGCACAAGGACAACTACTAACTATGGCTACACCTTC
CASTRTTTNYGYTF
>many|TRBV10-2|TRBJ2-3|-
TGCGCCAGCAGTGTAAGGGGCGCCTCAGATACGCAGTATTTT
CASSVRGASDTQYF
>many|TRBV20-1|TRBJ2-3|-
TGCAGTGCAGGGGGGGGGGCAGATACGCAGTATTTT
CSAGGGADTQYF
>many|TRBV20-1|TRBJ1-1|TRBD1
TGCAGTGCTTTGACAGGGTCGAACACTGAAGCTTTCTTT
CSALTGSNTEAFF
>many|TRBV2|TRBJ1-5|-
TGTGCCAGCAGCGCCCAGGGCACCGATCAGCCCCAGCATTTT
CASSAQGTDQPQHF
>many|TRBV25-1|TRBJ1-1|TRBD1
TGTGCCAGCAGTGCGTCATCCAGGGGGCTTGCGACTGAAGCTTTCTTT
CASSASSRGLATEAFF
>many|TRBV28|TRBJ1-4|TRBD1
TGTGCCAGCAGTTTCCAGGGGGCACGAAGCGAAAAACTGTTTTTT
CASSFQGARSEKLFF
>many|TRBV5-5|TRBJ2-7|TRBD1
TGTGCCAGCAGCTACCGGGACAGGGCCTACGAGCAGTACTTC
CASSYRDRAYEQYF
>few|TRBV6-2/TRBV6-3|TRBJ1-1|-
TGTGCCAGCAGTTACTCGATGGTCGGCAGGGTCAACACTGAAGCTTTCTTT
CASSYSMVGRVNTEAFF
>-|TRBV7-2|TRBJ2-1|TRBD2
TGTGCCAGCAGCTTCTGGCTAGCGGGGTACAATGAGCAGTTCTTC
CASSFWLAGYNEQFF
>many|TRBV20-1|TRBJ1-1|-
TGCAGTGCTAGAGGACGTATTGTGGTTGAAGCTTTCTTT
CSARGRIVVEAFF
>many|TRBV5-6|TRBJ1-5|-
TGTGCCAGCAGCTCGAGGGACGGCCGCAATCAGCCCCAGCATTTT
CASSSRDGRNQPQHF
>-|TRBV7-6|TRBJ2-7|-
TGTGCCAGCAGCTTAGGACTTACGGGGGACGAGCAGTACTTC
CASSLGLTGDEQYF
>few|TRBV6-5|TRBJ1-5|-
TGTGCCAGCAGCCGTGACGGAGGCCAGCCCCAGCATTTT
CASSRDGGQPQHF
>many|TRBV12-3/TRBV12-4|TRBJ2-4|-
TGTGCCAGCAGTTTGGTTGGGGGCAAAAACATTCAGTACTTC
CASSLVGGKNIQYF
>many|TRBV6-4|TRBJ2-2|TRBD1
TGTGCCAGCAGTGAAACAGGGGGCGCGGTGGCTGGGGAGCTGTTTTTT
CASSETGGAVAGELFF
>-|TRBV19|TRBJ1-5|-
TGTGCCAGTAGTATCCCGGGAGAGAGGCAGCCCCAGCATTTT
CASSIPGERQPQHF